The text below deals with one TCR beta chain. This sample is drawn from a study of patients and donors after allogeneic stem cell transplantation. V was clipped by 0 bases and J by 7 bases, with 5 bases between them. Germline CDR1 is SGHDT and CDR2 is YYEEEE. The CDR3 loop spans 12 amino acids. TCRdb reprocessed the RT-PCR reads via MiXCR and lists one record per CDR3 protein. The sample lists about 110,000 distinct CDR3 sequences; approximately 40% were seen once. This chain joins TRBV5-6 and TRBJ2-4; no clear D gene. Source material: blood, either unsorted or a sorted T cell fraction (not recorded which). The clonotype was recovered from a human donor who was either an allogeneic HSCT recipient or a stem cell or donor lymphocyte infusion donor (not recorded which). It is not recorded whose cells these are; they may come from a transplant donor. The CDR3 nucleotides are TGTGCCAGCAGCTTGGGGGCGAACATTCAGTACTTC. Translated, it gives CASSLGANIQYF.